The 5 T cell receptor beta chains reported below all come from one sample, sequenced in a study of blood T cells in healthy people across ages. Then a second PCR, running about 6 to 11 cycles, was carried out with a sample-barcoded 5' primer and a J-beta primer mix. TCRdb recomputed calls from the 5' RACE reads with MiXCR, one row per CDR3 protein. Seen here are hundreds of thousands of distinct CDR3 sequences, 49% observed once, and the top ten hold 30% to 40%. The sample consisted of blood. The receptors originated from a woman in her sixties or seventies in good health.

The chain carries TRBV20-1 and TRBJ2-7; D is undetermined. The J call may be mistaken, given a closer DNA end match to TRBJ2-5. This CDR3 spans 12 amino acids. Germline values: CDR1 DFQATT, CDR2 SNEGSKA (reference sequence). CDR3 DNA sequence: TGCAGTGCTAGAGAGGCGTGGGAGACCCAGTACTTC. It yields the protein CSAREAWETQYF.

V and J are TRBV18 and TRBJ2-1; no clear D gene. The CDR3 sequence is 14 residues long. V lost 1 base and J 8 bases, leaving 12 bases between the germline ends. Germline CDR1 reads KGHSH; CDR2 reads LQKENI. The CDR3 loop is CASSPQVTIHEQFF. The DNA of the CDR3 is TGTGCCAGCTCACCACAGGTAACAATCCATGAGCAGTTCTTC.

The V gene is TRBV15, the J gene TRBJ1-1; D is ambiguous. Between the trimmed V and J ends, which lost 2 bases and 4 bases, there was a span of 11 bases. This CDR3 is built from 14 residues. Germline V gives CDR1 LNHNV, CDR2 YYDKDF (reference sequence). The CDR3 is CATSRMGMGTEAFF. CDR3 nucleotide sequence: TGTGCCACCAGCAGAATGGGGATGGGCACTGAAGCTTTCTTT.

To note about this clonotype: A much larger clonotype is one base distant, so this may be a read error. The V gene is TRBV12-3 or TRBV12-4, the J gene TRBJ2-3; 10 bases line up with TRBD1. The CDR3 has 16 residues. CDR3 region: CAGSLRDRGRTDTQYF. In DNA, the CDR3 is TGTGCCGGCAGTCTTCGGGACAGGGGTCGCACAGATACGCAGTATTTT.

The J gene is TRBJ2-1, the V gene TRBV28, with 7 bases that match TRBD2. The length of the CDR3 is 11 residues. Germline values: CDR1 MDHEN, CDR2 SYDVKM. With 10 bases clipped from V and 8 bases from J, the junction kept 5 bases outside the gene matches. The CDR3: CATVGRDEQFF. The CDR3 DNA sequence: TGTGCCACCGTGGGGAGGGATGAGCAGTTCTTC.